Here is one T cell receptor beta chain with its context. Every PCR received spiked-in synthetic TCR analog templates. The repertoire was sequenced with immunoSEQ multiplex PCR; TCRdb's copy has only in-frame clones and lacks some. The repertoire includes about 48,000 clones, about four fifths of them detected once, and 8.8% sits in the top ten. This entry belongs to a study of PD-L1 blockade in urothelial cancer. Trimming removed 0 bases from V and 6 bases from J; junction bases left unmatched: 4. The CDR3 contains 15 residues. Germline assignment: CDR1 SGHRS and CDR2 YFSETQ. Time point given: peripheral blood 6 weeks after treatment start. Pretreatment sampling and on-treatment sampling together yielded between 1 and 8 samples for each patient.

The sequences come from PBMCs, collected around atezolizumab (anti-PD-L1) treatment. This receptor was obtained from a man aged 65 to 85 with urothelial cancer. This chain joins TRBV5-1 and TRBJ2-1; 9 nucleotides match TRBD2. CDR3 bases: TGCGCCAGCAGCTTGGCCGTACTAGCGGGCAATGAGCAGTTCTTC. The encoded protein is CASSLAVLAGNEQFF.